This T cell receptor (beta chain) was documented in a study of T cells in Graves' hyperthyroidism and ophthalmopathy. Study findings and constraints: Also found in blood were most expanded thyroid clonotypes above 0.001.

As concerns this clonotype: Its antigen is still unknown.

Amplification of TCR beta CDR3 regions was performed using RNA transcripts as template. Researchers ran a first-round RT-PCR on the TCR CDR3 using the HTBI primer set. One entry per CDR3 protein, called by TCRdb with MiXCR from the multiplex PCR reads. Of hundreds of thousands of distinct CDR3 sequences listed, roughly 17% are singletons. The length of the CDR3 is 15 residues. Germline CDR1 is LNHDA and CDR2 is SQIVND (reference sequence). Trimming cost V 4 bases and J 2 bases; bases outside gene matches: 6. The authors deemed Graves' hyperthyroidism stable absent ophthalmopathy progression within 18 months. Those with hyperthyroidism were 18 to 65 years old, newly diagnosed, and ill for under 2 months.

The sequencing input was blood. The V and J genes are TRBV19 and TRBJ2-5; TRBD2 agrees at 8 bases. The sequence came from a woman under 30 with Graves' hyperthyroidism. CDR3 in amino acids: CASSTPGTRQETQYF. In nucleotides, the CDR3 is TGTGCCAGTAGTACCCCCGGGACTAGACAAGAGACCCAGTACTTC.